The clone carrying this TCR beta chain was counted only a few times. Its antigen is still unknown. This entry belongs to a study of shared clonotypes between healthy human individuals. The CDR3 sequence is 17 residues long. V gave up 0 bases and J gave up 4 bases, with 15 bases separating them. The germline CDR1 and CDR2 sequences are KGHSH and LQKENI. Study-wide findings and caveats: Shared clonotypes: approximately 4.5% naive CD4, around 3.5% naive CD8, 2.3% memory CD4, over 0.3% memory CD8. Donors were few, which limited the genetic and exposure-history diversity represented.

Produced via immunoSEQ multiplex PCR; TCRdb's table is partial and in-frame only. The data hold about 980,000 clones, with 76% observed a single time. The TCR was taken from a man aged 18 to 30 in good health. The specimen sequenced was memory CD4+ T cells sorted from blood. Regarding subset: CD45RA-negative fraction. V gene TRBV18 combines with J gene TRBJ2-2; either TRBD1 or TRBD2 may supply D (5 bases each). The DNA of the CDR3 is TGTGCCAGCTCACCACCCTCTACAGGACTCTTCACCGGGGAGCTGTTTTTT. Residues: CASSPPSTGLFTGELFF.